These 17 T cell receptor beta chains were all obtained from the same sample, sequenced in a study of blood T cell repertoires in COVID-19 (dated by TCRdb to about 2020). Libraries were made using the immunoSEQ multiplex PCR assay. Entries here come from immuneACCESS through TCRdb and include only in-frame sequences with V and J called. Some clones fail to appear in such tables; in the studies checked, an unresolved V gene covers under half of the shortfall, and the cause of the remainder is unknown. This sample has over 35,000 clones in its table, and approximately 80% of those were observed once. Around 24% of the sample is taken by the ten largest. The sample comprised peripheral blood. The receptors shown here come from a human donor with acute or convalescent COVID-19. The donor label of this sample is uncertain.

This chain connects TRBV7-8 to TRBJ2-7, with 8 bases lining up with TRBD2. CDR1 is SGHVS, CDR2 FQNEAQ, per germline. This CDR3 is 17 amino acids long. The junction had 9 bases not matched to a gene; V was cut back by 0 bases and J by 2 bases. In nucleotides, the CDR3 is TGTGCCAGCAGCTTAGCCCTAACTCGGACTAGCCCCTACGAGCAGTACTTC. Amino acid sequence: CASSLALTRTSPYEQYF.

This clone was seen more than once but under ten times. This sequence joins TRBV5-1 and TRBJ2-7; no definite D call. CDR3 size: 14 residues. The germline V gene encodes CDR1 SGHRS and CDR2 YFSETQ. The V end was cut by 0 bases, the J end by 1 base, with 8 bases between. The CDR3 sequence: CASSLDLTSYEQYF. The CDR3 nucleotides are TGCGCCAGCAGCTTGGACCTTACTTCCTACGAGCAGTACTTC.

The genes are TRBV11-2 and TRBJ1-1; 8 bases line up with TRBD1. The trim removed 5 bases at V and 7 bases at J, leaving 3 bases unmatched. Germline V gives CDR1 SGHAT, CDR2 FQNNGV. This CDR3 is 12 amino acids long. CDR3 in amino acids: CASSRDRIEAFF. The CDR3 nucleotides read TGTGCCAGCAGCCGGGACAGGATTGAAGCTTTCTTT. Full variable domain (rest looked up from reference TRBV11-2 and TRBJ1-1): EAGVAQSPRYKIIEKRQSVAFWCNPISGHATLYWYQQILGQGPKLLIQFQNNGVVDDSQLPKDRFSAERLKGVDSTLKIQPAKLEDSAVYLCASSRDRIEAFFGQGTRLTVV.

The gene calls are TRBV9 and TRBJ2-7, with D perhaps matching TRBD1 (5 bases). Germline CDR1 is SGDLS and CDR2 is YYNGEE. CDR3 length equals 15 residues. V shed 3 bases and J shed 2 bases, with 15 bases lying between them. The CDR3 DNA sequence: TGTGCCAGCAGCGCGCGTGACAGTGGGCCCTACGAGCAGTACTTC. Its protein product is CASSARDSGPYEQYF.

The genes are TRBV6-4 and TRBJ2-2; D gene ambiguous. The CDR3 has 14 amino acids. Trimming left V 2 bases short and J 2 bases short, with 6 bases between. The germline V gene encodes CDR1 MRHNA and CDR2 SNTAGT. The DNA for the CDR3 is TGTGCCAGCAGTGACGTGGCAAACACCGGGGAGCTGTTTTTT. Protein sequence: CASSDVANTGELFF.

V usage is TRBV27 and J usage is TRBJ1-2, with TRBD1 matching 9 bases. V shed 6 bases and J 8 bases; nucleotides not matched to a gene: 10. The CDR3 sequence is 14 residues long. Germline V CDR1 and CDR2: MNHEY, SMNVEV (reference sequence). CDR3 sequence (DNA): TGTGCCAGCAGCGACAGGGGGAAGTTGAGCGGCTACACCTTC. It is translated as CASSDRGKLSGYTF.

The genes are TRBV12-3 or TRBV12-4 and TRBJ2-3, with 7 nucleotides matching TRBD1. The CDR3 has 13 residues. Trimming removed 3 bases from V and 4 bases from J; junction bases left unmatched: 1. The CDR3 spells CASSLGTADTQYF. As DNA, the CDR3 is TGTGCCAGCAGTTTGGGGACAGCAGATACGCAGTATTTT.

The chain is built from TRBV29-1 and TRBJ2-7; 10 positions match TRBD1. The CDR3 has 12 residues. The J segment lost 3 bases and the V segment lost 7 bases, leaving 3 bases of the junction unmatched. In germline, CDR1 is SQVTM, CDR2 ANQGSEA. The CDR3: CSARTGGYEQYF. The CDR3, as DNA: TGCAGCGCGAGGACAGGGGGCTACGAGCAGTACTTC.

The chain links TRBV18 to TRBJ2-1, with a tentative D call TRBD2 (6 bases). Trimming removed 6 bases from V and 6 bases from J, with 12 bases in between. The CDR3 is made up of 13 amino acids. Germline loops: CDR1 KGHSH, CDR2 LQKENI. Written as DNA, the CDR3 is TGTGCCAGCTCCCGAGGGACTGGCAATGAGCAGTTCTTC. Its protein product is CASSRGTGNEQFF.

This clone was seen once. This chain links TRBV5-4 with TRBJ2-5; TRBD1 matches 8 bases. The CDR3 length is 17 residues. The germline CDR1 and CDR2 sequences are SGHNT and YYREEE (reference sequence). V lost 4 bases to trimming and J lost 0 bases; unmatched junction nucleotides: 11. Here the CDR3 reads CASSQGQGRGYQETQYF. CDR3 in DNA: TGTGCCAGCAGCCAAGGACAGGGCCGGGGGTACCAAGAGACCCAGTACTTC. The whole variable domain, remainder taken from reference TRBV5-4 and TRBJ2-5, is ETGVTQSPTHLIKTRGQQVTLRCSSQSGHNTVSWYQQALGQGPQFIFQYYREEENGRGNFPPRFSGLQFPNYSSELNVNALELDDSALYLCASSQGQGRGYQETQYFGPGTRLLVL.

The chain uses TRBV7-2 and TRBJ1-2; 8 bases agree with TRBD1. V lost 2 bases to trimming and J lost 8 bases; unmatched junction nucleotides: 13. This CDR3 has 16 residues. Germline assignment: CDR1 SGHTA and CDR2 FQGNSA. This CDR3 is CASSLFDGSGGIGYTF. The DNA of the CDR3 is TGTGCCAGCAGCTTATTTGATGGGTCAGGGGGCATCGGCTACACCTTC.

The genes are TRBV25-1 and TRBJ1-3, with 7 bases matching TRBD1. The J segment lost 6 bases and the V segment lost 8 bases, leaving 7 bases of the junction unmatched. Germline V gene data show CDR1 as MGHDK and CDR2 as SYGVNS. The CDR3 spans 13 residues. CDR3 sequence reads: CASQDRVLNTIYF. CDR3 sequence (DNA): TGTGCCAGCCAAGACAGGGTCCTAAACACCATATATTTT.

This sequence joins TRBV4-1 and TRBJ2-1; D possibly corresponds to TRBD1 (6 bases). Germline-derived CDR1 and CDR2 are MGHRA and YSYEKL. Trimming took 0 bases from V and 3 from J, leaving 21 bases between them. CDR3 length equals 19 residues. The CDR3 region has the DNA TGCGCCAGCAGCCAAGAGTGGGACCCGACAGGAATCTACTACAATGAGCAGTTCTTC. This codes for CASSQEWDPTGIYYNEQFF.

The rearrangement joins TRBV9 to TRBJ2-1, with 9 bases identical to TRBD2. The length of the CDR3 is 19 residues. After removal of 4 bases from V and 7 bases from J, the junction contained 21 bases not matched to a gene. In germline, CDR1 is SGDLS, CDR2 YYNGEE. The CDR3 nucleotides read TGTGCCAGCAGCCTGGGAGGTAGCGGGGGCTGGGGGTTGTGGAATGAGCAGTTCTTC. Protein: CASSLGGSGGWGLWNEQFF.

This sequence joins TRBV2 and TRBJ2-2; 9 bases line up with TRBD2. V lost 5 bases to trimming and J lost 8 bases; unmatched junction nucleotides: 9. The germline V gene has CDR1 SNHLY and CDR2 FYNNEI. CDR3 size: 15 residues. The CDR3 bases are TGTGCCAGCAGTCTAGCGGGGCCCTGGCTAGGGGAGCTGTTTTTT. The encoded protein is CASSLAGPWLGELFF.

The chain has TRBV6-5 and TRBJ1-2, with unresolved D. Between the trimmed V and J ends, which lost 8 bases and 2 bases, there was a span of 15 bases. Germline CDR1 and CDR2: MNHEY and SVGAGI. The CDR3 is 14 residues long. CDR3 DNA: TGTGCCAGCGGGTCTGGTGACAACAACTATGGCTACACCTTC. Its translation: CASGSGDNNYGYTF.

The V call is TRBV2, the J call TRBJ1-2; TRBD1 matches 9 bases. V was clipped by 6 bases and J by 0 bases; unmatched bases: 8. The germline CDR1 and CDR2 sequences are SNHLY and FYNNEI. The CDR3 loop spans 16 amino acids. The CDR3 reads CASSLPGQGSNYGYTF. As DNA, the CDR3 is TGTGCCAGCAGCCTCCCGGGACAGGGCTCTAACTATGGCTACACCTTC. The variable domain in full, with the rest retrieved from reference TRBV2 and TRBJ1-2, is EPEVTQTPSHQVTQMGQEVILRCVPISNHLYFYWYRQILGQKVEFLVSFYNNEISEKSEIFDDQFSVERPDGSNFTLKIRSTKLEDSAMYFCASSLPGQGSNYGYTFGSGTRLTVV.